Following are 5 T cell receptor beta chains from one sample sequenced in a study of shared T cell receptors in the human thymus. Libraries were prepared by immunoSEQ multiplex PCR; TCRdb keeps only in-frame clonotypes and omits some of them. The table includes under 450,000 clones, over 90% detected once. The sequencing input was thymocytes. These receptors came from a human donor.

The rearrangement joins TRBV10-3 to TRBJ1-2; no reliable D call. CDR1 is ENHRY and CDR2 is SYGVKD in the germline V gene. Trimming removed 0 bases at V and 0 bases at J, with 5 bases between. The CDR3 loop spans 14 amino acids. CDR3 nucleotides: TGTGCCATCAGTGAGTCGCAGACTAACTATGGCTACACCTTC. Encoded protein: CAISESQTNYGYTF.

This chain uses TRBV11-2 with TRBJ2-1; D may correspond to TRBD1 or TRBD2 (6 bases each). From germline, CDR1 is SGHAT and CDR2 FQNNGV. CDR3 length: 15 amino acids. The ends were cut back, 6 bases at V and 2 bases at J, with 14 bases in the middle. The CDR3 sequence is CASSRRGEAYNEQFF. Written as DNA, the CDR3 is TGTGCCAGCAGTCGGAGGGGGGAGGCCTACAATGAGCAGTTCTTC.

The gene calls are TRBV28 and TRBJ1-2; TRBD1 is a possible D gene (5 bases). The germline V and J ends were trimmed by 4 bases and 4 bases, with 10 bases remaining between them. CDR3 size: 13 residues. The germline gives CDR1 MDHEN, CDR2 SYDVKM. CDR3 amino acids: CASSSADSYGYTF. The CDR3 region has the DNA TGTGCCAGCAGTTCCGCTGACAGCTATGGCTACACCTTC.

The V gene is TRBV18, the J gene TRBJ1-5; D perhaps matches TRBD1 (5 bases). The germline V and J ends were trimmed by 3 bases and 0 bases, with 15 bases remaining between them. CDR1 and CDR2 from the germline V gene are KGHSH and LQKENI. CDR3 length equals 17 residues. The CDR3 nucleotides are TGTGCCAGCTCACCTGGGGGGACGGAGTATAGCAATCAGCCCCAGCATTTT. This translates into CASSPGGTEYSNQPQHF.

This sequence joins TRBV27 and TRBJ2-7, with D hard to call. Trimming cost V 6 bases and J 3 bases, with 12 bases left between them. CDR1 and CDR2 (germline): MNHEY, SMNVEV (reference sequence). This CDR3 region has 13 residues. In nucleotides, the CDR3 is TGTGCCAGCAGGCGCCTATCCATCTACGAGCAGTACTTC. As protein: CASRRLSIYEQYF.